A single sample is the source of the 17 T cell receptor beta chains below, sequenced in a study of blood T cells in healthy people across ages. A sample-barcoded 5' primer and a J-beta primer mix were used in a second PCR of about 7 to 12 cycles. MiXCR, run by TCRdb on the 5' RACE reads, gives a single entry per CDR3 protein. The sample lists roughly 570,000 distinct CDR3 sequences, 25% to 30% occurring once. Sample: blood. These receptors originate from a woman between 65 and 79 years old in good health.

The gene calls are TRBV7-2 and TRBJ1-1; the match to TRBD1 covers 7 bases. V lost 5 bases to trimming and J lost 9 bases; unmatched junction nucleotides: 9. From germline, CDR1 is SGHTA and CDR2 FQGNSA. CDR3 size: 13 residues. CDR3 protein: CASSNTGVEQAFF. The CDR3 DNA is TGTGCCAGCAGCAACACAGGGGTCGAACAAGCTTTCTTT.

The chain carries TRBV14 and TRBJ2-5; a weak D match, TRBD1 (5 bases). The CDR3 is made up of 12 amino acids. With 1 base removed from V and 10 bases from J, the gap between germline ends came to 10 bases. Germline-derived CDR1 and CDR2 are SGHDN and FVKESK. CDR3 sequence reads: CASSQAGLVQYF. The CDR3 DNA reads as TGTGCCAGCAGCCAAGCAGGGCTGGTCCAGTACTTC.

This clonotype was seen more than once but under ten times. The V gene is TRBV20-1, the J gene TRBJ1-5, with 10 nucleotides matching TRBD1. CDR3 length: 14 amino acids. The V gene end was trimmed by 1 base and the J gene end by 7 bases; junction bases not matched to a gene: 4. The V gene's germline CDR1 is DFQATT and CDR2 SNEGSKA (reference sequence). CDR3 nucleotides: TGCAGTGCTAGAGTTGGACAGGGGGGCCAGCCCCAGCATTTT. Amino acids: CSARVGQGGQPQHF.

This clonotype was detected a few times. This chain uses TRBV4-1 with TRBJ2-3, with TRBD2 matching over 7 bases. The CDR3 sequence is 19 residues long. V lost 0 bases to trimming and J lost 0 bases; unmatched junction nucleotides: 12. CDR1 is MGHRA, CDR2 YSYEKL, per germline. In DNA form, the CDR3 reads TGCGCCAGCAGCCAAGATCCGGGCGGGGGACCCTTTAGCACAGATACGCAGTATTTT. It is translated as CASSQDPGGGPFSTDTQYF.

This clonotype was seen a few times. The chain combines TRBV19 with TRBJ2-1; 9 bases are a match to TRBD1. Germline CDR1 is LNHDA and CDR2 is SQIVND (reference sequence). The CDR3 is 16 residues long. Unmatched junction bases numbered 9, after V lost 6 bases and J lost 3 bases. CDR3 region: CASRQTGGKFYNEQFF. The CDR3 DNA is TGTGCCAGTAGACAGACAGGGGGTAAATTCTACAATGAGCAGTTCTTC.

This rearrangement joins TRBV21-1 to TRBJ2-3. TRBV21-1 corresponds to a pseudogene. The CDR3 is 12 residues long. The CDR3 sequence: CASSKGPDTQYF. The CDR3 coding sequence is TGTGCCAGCAGCAAAGGGCCGGATACGCAGTATTTT.

The rearrangement links TRBV6-1 to TRBJ1-1; no definite D call. The CDR3 runs to 11 residues. Germline CDR1 and CDR2: MNHNS and SASEGT. Trimming shortened V by 2 bases and J by 11 bases, and 9 bases separated the two germline ends. The CDR3 spells CASSEFRRAFF. The CDR3 nucleotides read TGTGCCAGCAGTGAATTCAGAAGGGCTTTCTTT.

The rearrangement uses TRBV28 and TRBJ1-2, with D perhaps TRBD1 (5 bases). Germline V gene lookup returns CDR1 MDHEN and CDR2 SYDVKM. The germline V and J ends were trimmed by 2 bases and 4 bases, with 14 bases remaining between them. CDR3 length: 15 amino acids. The CDR3 DNA reads TGTGCCAGCAGTTTAGGGGACCTCATGGCCTATGGCTACACCTTC. As protein: CASSLGDLMAYGYTF.

This clonotype was seen a few times. The genes are TRBV20-1 and TRBJ2-1; 10 bases align to TRBD2. V was clipped by 5 bases and J by 1 base; unmatched bases: 14. Germline lookup yields CDR1 DFQATT and CDR2 SNEGSKA (reference sequence). This CDR3 region has 18 residues. DNA for the CDR3: TGCAGTGCTGAGTATCGGCTAGCGGGGGCCAGGTCCTACAATGAGCAGTTCTTC. This gives the protein CSAEYRLAGARSYNEQFF.

The chain joins TRBV7-9 to TRBJ2-5; 8 nucleotides align to TRBD2. V was clipped by 4 bases and J by 5 bases; unmatched bases: 9. The CDR3 loop spans 15 amino acids. CDR1 is SEHNR and CDR2 is FQNEAQ in the germline V gene (reference sequence). The CDR3 sequence: CASSSVGTRGETQYF. The CDR3 bases are TGTGCCAGCAGCTCCGTGGGGACTAGGGGGGAGACCCAGTACTTC.

The sample holds many counts of this clonotype. J is TRBJ2-1 and V is TRBV20-1; possibly TRBD1 for D (6 bases). This CDR3 contains 13 residues. The V gene's germline CDR1 is DFQATT and CDR2 SNEGSKA (reference sequence). With 1 base removed from V and 5 bases from J, the gap between germline ends came to 9 bases. CDR3 region: CSARGGRDNEQFF. Written as DNA, the CDR3 is TGCAGTGCTAGAGGGGGGCGGGACAATGAGCAGTTCTTC.

This clonotype turned up a few times. The gene calls are TRBV7-8 and TRBJ1-5; D might be TRBD1 (5 bases). The V and J ends lost 4 bases and 5 bases respectively, with 12 bases between them. The germline gives CDR1 SGHVS, CDR2 FQNEAQ. This CDR3 is 14 amino acids long. CDR3 sequence reads: CASSSRGEDQPQHF. CDR3 sequence (DNA): TGTGCCAGCAGCTCCCGGGGGGAGGATCAGCCCCAGCATTTT. Looking up the rest from reference TRBV7-8 and TRBJ1-5 gives the full variable domain: GAGVSQSPRYKVAKRGQDVALRCDPISGHVSLFWYQQALGQGPEFLTYFQNEAQLDKSGLPSDRFFAERPEGSVSTLKIQRTQQEDSAVYLCASSSRGEDQPQHFGDGTRLSIL.

This clonotype showed up many times. The rearrangement joins TRBV20-1 to TRBJ1-1; TRBD1 is a possible D gene (5 bases). Germline lookup yields CDR1 DFQATT and CDR2 SNEGSKA (reference sequence). With 0 bases removed from V and 8 bases from J, the gap between germline ends came to 16 bases. This CDR3 comprises 14 residues. DNA of the CDR3: TGCAGTGCTAGAGATAGGGGTTTGAGGAGAGAAGCTTTCTTT. Translated, it gives CSARDRGLRREAFF.

CDR3 DNA sequence: TGTGCCAGCAGTTACGCGGGACTAGCGGGGTCAGATACGCAGTATTTT. This translates into CASSYAGLAGSDTQYF. The chain has TRBV6-5 and TRBJ2-3, with 13 bases matching TRBD2. The CDR3 has 16 amino acids. The V gene's germline CDR1 is MNHEY and CDR2 SVGAGI. Trimming at V came to 2 bases and at J to 4 bases, leaving 3 bases not matched to a gene.

This clonotype was picked up many times. The chain uses TRBV4-1 and TRBJ2-5, with TRBD1 as a possible D gene (5 bases). Trimming removed 4 bases from V and 5 bases from J, with 17 bases in between. This CDR3 has 15 amino acids. Germline values: CDR1 MGHRA, CDR2 YSYEKL. CDR3 protein: CASSRFWQGDETQYF. CDR3 sequence (DNA): TGCGCCAGCAGCCGGTTTTGGCAGGGTGACGAGACCCAGTACTTC.

This clonotype has more than one count but fewer than ten. The J gene is TRBJ1-1, the V gene TRBV29-1; D not certain. The CDR3 totals 12 residues. The germline V gene has CDR1 SQVTM and CDR2 ANQGSEA. The V gene lost 7 bases and the J gene lost 3 bases, with 12 bases spanning the gap. The CDR3 DNA reads as TGCAGCGGGAGGAATAGGGACACTGAAGCTTTCTTT. Translating it yields CSGRNRDTEAFF.

This clonotype was counted a few times. V is TRBV5-1 and J is TRBJ2-5, with D uncertain. CDR1 is SGHRS and CDR2 is YFSETQ in the germline V gene. The V and J ends lost 2 bases and 2 bases respectively, with 10 bases between them. The CDR3 loop spans 14 amino acids. This chain's CDR3 is CASSFSSTQETQYF. CDR3 bases: TGCGCCAGCAGCTTCAGTTCAACGCAAGAGACCCAGTACTTC.